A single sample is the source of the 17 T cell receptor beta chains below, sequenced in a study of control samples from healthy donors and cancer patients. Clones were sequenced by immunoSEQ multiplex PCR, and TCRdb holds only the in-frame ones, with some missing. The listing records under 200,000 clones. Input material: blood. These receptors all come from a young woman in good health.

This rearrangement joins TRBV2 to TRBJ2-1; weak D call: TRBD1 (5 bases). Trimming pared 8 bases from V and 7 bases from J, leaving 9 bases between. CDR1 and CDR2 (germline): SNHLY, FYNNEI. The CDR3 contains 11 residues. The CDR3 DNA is TGTGCCAGCTGGGGCGGAAATGAGCAGTTCTTC. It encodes CASWGGNEQFF.

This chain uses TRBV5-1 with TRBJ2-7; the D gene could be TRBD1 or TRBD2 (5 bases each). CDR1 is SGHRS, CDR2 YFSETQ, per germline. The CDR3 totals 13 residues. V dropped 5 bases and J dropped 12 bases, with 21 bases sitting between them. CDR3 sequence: CASSNVGDLVAYF. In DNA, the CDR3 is TGCGCCAGCAGTAATGTCGGGGACCTCGTAGCGTACTTC.

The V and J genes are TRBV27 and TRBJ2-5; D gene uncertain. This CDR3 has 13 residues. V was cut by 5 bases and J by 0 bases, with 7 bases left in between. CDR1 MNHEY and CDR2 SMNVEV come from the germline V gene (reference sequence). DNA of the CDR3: TGTGCCAGCAGTCTACACCACCAAGAGACCCAGTACTTC. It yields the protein CASSLHHQETQYF.

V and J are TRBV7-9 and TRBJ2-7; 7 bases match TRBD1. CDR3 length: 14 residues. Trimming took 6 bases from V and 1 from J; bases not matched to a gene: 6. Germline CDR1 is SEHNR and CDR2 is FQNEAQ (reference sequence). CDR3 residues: CASSPGQKSYEQYF. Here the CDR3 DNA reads TGTGCCAGCAGTCCGGGACAGAAATCCTACGAGCAGTACTTC.

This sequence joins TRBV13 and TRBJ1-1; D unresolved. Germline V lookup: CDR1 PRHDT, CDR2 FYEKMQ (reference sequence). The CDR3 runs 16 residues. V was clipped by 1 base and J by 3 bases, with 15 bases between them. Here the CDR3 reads CASSLVGEAGYTEAFF. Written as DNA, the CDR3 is TGTGCCAGCAGCTTAGTTGGGGAGGCGGGATACACTGAAGCTTTCTTT. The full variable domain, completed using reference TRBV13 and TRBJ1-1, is AAGVIQSPRHLIKEKRETATLKCYPIPRHDTVYWYQQGPGQDPQFLISFYEKMQSDKGSIPDRFSAQQFSDYHSELNMSSLELGDSALYFCASSLVGEAGYTEAFFGQGTRLTVV.

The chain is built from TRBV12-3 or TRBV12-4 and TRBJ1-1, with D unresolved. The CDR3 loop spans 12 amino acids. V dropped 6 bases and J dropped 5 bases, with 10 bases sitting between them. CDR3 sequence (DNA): TGTGCCAGCAGCCGTATCAAAACTGAAGCTTTCTTT. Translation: CASSRIKTEAFF.

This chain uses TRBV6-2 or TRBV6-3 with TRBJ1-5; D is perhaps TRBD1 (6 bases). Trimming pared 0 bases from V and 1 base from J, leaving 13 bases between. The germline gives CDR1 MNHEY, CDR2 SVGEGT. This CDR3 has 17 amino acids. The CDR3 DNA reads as TGTGCCAGCAGTTACTCGATAGGACAGAGAAGCAATCAGCCCCAGCATTTT. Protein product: CASSYSIGQRSNQPQHF.

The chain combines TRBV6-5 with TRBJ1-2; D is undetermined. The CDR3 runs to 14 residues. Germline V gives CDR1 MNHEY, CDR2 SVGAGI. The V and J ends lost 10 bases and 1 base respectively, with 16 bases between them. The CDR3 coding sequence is TGTGCCATATCGGAAGGTTGGGGTAACTATGGCTACACCTTC. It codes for CAISEGWGNYGYTF.

As DNA, the CDR3 is TGTGCCAGCAGTGTTTCGGGGAACTCCTACAATGAGCAGTTCTTC. It yields the protein CASSVSGNSYNEQFF. The V and J genes are TRBV2 and TRBJ2-1, with D tentatively TRBD2 (5 bases). Germline CDR1 reads SNHLY; CDR2 reads FYNNEI. The germline V and J ends were trimmed by 4 bases and 0 bases, with 10 bases remaining between them. The CDR3 totals 15 residues. The variable domain in full, completed from reference TRBV2 and TRBJ2-1, reads EPEVTQTPSHQVTQMGQEVILRCVPISNHLYFYWYRQILGQKVEFLVSFYNNEISEKSEIFDDQFSVERPDGSNFTLKIRSTKLEDSAMYFCASSVSGNSYNEQFFGPGTRLTVL.

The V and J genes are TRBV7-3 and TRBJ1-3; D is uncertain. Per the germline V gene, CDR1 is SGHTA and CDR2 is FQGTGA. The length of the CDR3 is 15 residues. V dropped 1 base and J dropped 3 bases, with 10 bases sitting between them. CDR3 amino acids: CASSLNGGDGNTIYF. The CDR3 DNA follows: TGTGCCAGCAGCTTAAACGGCGGGGATGGAAACACCATATATTTT.

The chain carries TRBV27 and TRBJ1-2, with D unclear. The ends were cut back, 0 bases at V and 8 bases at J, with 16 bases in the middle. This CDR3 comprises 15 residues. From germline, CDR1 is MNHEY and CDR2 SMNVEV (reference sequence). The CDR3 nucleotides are TGTGCCAGCAGTTTATCGACCGGGTCCCCGGGAGGCTACACCTTC. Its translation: CASSLSTGSPGGYTF.

For the CDR3, the DNA is TGTGCCACCCGACCCCCTCATGGGGAAAGAGTATACGAGCAGTACTTC. It specifies CATRPPHGERVYEQYF. V is TRBV27 and J is TRBJ2-7, with D unresolved. Germline CDR1 is MNHEY and CDR2 is SMNVEV (reference sequence). This CDR3 comprises 16 residues. Trimming left V 10 bases short and J 4 bases short, with 26 bases between.

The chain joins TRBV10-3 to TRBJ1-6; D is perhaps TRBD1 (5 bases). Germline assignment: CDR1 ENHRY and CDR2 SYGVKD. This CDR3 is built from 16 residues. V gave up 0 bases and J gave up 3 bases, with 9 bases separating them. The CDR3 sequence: CAISESGHYYNSPLHF. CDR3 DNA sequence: TGTGCCATCAGTGAGTCCGGACACTACTATAATTCACCCCTCCACTTT.

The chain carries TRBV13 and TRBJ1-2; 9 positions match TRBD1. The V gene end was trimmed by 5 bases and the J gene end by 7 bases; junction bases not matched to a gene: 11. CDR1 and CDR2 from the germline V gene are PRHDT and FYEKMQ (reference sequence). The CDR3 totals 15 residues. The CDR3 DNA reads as TGTGCCAGCAGCCTTTGGGACAGGGAAGAAGGTGGCTACACCTTC. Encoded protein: CASSLWDREEGGYTF.

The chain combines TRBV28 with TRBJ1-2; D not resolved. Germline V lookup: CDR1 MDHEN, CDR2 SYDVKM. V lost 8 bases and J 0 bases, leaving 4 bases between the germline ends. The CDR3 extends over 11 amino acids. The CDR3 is CASGANYGYTF. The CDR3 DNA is TGTGCCAGCGGAGCTAACTATGGCTACACCTTC.

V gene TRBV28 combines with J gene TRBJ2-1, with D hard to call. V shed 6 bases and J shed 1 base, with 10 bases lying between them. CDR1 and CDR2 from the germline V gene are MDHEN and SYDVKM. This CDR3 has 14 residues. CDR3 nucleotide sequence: TGTGCCAGCAGCGCTAGGGTATCCTACAATGAGCAGTTCTTC. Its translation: CASSARVSYNEQFF.

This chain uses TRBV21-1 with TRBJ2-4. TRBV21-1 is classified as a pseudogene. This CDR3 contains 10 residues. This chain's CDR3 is CPRPQVVEYF. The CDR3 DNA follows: TGTCCACGACCCCAAGTAGTGGAGTACTTC.